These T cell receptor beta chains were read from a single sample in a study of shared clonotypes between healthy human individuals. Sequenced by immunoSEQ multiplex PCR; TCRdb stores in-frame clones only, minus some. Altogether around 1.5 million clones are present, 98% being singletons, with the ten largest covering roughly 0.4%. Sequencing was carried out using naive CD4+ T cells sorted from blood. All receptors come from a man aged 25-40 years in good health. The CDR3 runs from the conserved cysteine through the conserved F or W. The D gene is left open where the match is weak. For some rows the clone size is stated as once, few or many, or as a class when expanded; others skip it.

CASSSYGVNTEAFF	TGTGCCAGCAGTTCTTATGGGGTGAACACTGAAGCTTTCTTT	NA	NA	TRBJ1-1	TRBV2
CASSPLHSGETQYF	TGTGCCAGCTCACCATTACACTCCGGCGAGACCCAGTACTTC	NA	NA	TRBJ2-5	TRBV18
CASGLVAGVGTDTQYF	TGTGCTAGTGGTTTGGTAGCGGGAGTTGGGACAGATACGCAGTATTTT	NA	TRBD2	TRBJ2-3	TRBV12-5
CASSPLEQGTGELFF	TGTGCCAGCTCACCACTAGAACAGGGCACCGGGGAGCTGTTTTTT	NA	NA	TRBJ2-2	TRBV18
CASSLPTGVDTQYF	TGTGCCAGCAGTTTACCGACAGGGGTTGATACCCAGTACTTC	NA	TRBD1	TRBJ2-5	TRBV28
CASSPQVDNEQFF	TGTGCCAGCTCGCCACAGGTAGACAATGAGCAGTTCTTC	NA	NA	TRBJ2-1	TRBV18
CASSPGPNQYNEQFF	TGTGCCAGCAGCCCAGGACCCAACCAATACAATGAGCAGTTCTTC	once	NA	TRBJ2-1	TRBV11-2
CASSPIPSGVYNEQFF	TGTGCCAGCTCACCAATCCCCAGCGGGGTTTACAATGAGCAGTTCTTC	NA	TRBD2	TRBJ2-1	TRBV18
CASSKTSTGELFF	TGTGCCAGCTCTAAGACTAGCACCGGGGAGCTGTTTTTT	NA	NA	TRBJ2-2	TRBV18
CSAAYQGKKGFF	TGCAGCGCAGCCTATCAGGGGAAAAAGGGCTTCTTC	NA	NA	TRBJ2-1	TRBV29-1
CASSFYSDPSYEQYF	TGTGCCAGCTCATTCTACTCGGACCCCTCGTACGAGCAGTACTTC	NA	NA	TRBJ2-7	TRBV18
CASSQVDPTGTRGNTIYF	TGCGCCAGCAGCCAAGTGGATCCGACCGGAACGCGAGGAAACACCATATATTTT	once	NA	TRBJ1-3	TRBV4-3
CASSLDSGAFNEQFF	TGCGCCAGCAGCTTGGATTCGGGAGCGTTCAATGAGCAGTTCTTC	NA	NA	TRBJ2-1	TRBV5-1
CASSLDRYYGYTF	TGTGCCAGCAGTTTAGACCGATACTATGGCTACACCTTC	NA	NA	TRBJ1-2	TRBV27
CASSVAGLNTGELFF	TGTGCCAGCAGCGTAGCTGGCCTAAACACCGGGGAGCTGTTTTTT	NA	NA	TRBJ2-2	TRBV9
CAISGMGGSVNEQFF	TGTGCCATCAGTGGCATGGGCGGGAGTGTAAATGAGCAGTTCTTC	NA	TRBD2	TRBJ2-1	TRBV10-3
CASSLPDWGSEQYF	TGTGCCAGCAGTTTACCTGACTGGGGTAGCGAGCAGTACTTC	NA	NA	TRBJ2-7	TRBV27
CASSFTEGVSYEQYF	TGTGCCAGCAGCTTTACGGAGGGGGTCTCCTACGAGCAGTACTTC	NA	NA	TRBJ2-7	TRBV11-2
CASSMGHSGGPNEQFF	TGTGCCAGTAGTATGGGACACTCTGGGGGCCCCAATGAGCAGTTCTTC	NA	NA	TRBJ2-1	TRBV19
CASSLGALAQETQYF	TGTGCCAGCAGCTTAGGGGCGCTGGCCCAAGAGACCCAGTACTTC	NA	NA	TRBJ2-5	TRBV7-8
CASSQGGSSDTQYF	TGTGCCAGCAGCCAAGGCGGGAGCTCAGATACGCAGTATTTT	NA	TRBD2	TRBJ2-3	TRBV7-9
CASSPTGVDTQYF	TGTGCCAGCAGTCCTACAGGGGTGGATACGCAGTATTTT	NA	TRBD1	TRBJ2-3	TRBV27
CASSLDRLNTEAFF	TGTGCCAGCAGCTTAGATCGTCTGAACACTGAAGCTTTCTTT	NA	NA	TRBJ1-1	TRBV11-2
CASSRQDRTEAFF	TGTGCCAGCAGCCGACAGGACCGCACTGAAGCTTTCTTT	NA	NA	TRBJ1-1	TRBV11-3
CASSLVGVHGYTF	TGTGCCAGCAGCTTGGTAGGGGTCCATGGCTACACCTTC	NA	NA	TRBJ1-2	TRBV5-8
CASGPREDTEAFF	TGTGCCAGCGGCCCAAGGGAGGACACTGAAGCTTTCTTT	NA	NA	TRBJ1-1	TRBV6-1
CASSLLAGGPGVTQYF	TGCGCCAGCAGCTTATTAGCGGGAGGGCCGGGGGTGACCCAGTACTTC	NA	TRBD2	TRBJ2-5	TRBV5-1
CASSVDDGRGQETQYF	TGTGCCAGCAGCGTAGATGACGGGAGGGGACAAGAGACCCAGTACTTC	NA	TRBD2	TRBJ2-5	TRBV9
CASSPRRAKNTDTQYF	TGTGCCAGCAGCCCCAGGAGGGCCAAGAACACAGATACGCAGTATTTT	NA	NA	TRBJ2-3	TRBV7-2
CASRHQRGGELFF	TGTGCCAGCAGGCACCAACGAGGCGGGGAGCTGTTTTTT	NA	NA	TRBJ2-2	TRBV14
CASSEMGLAGYHSYEQYF	TGCGCCAGCAGTGAGATGGGACTAGCGGGGTACCACTCCTACGAGCAGTACTTC	NA	TRBD2	TRBJ2-7	TRBV10-2
CASIPTSHPLEQYF	TGTGCCAGTATCCCAACTAGTCACCCCCTCGAGCAGTACTTC	NA	NA	TRBJ2-7	TRBV19
CASSRRGGYTF	TGTGCCAGTAGTAGGCGGGGCGGCTACACCTTC	NA	NA	TRBJ1-2	TRBV19
CASRGGLAATYEQYF	TGCGCCAGCAGAGGGGGACTAGCGGCAACCTACGAGCAGTACTTC	NA	TRBD2	TRBJ2-7	TRBV5-1
CAANRVTSTDTQYF	TGTGCCGCGAATAGGGTCACAAGCACAGATACGCAGTATTTT	NA	NA	TRBJ2-3	TRBV6-6
CASSSRGEGREQYF	TGTGCCAGCAGCTCCAGGGGAGAGGGTCGCGAGCAGTACTTC	NA	NA	TRBJ2-7	TRBV5-4
CASSLLGTGPFGGYNEQFF	TGTGCCAGCAGTCTACTGGGGACAGGGCCTTTCGGAGGCTACAATGAGCAGTTCTTC	once	TRBD1	TRBJ2-1	TRBV7-9
CATQPRSYNEQFF	TGTGCCACCCAACCCAGGTCCTACAATGAGCAGTTCTTC	NA	NA	TRBJ2-1	TRBV15
CASSLEGGQETQYF	TGCGCCAGCAGCTTGGAGGGGGGACAAGAGACCCAGTACTTC	NA	NA	TRBJ2-5	TRBV5-1
CASKAPGLPGVGTGELFF	TGTGCCAGCAAAGCTCCCGGACTACCAGGGGTTGGAACCGGGGAGCTGTTTTTT	NA	NA	TRBJ2-2	TRBV25-1
CASSARTSGYLDNEQFF	TGTGCCAGCAGCGCAAGGACTAGCGGGTATCTAGACAATGAGCAGTTCTTC	NA	TRBD2	TRBJ2-1	TRBV9
CASSPHMTGYGGYTF	TGTGCCAGCAGTCCCCACATGACAGGTTACGGTGGCTACACCTTC	NA	NA	TRBJ1-2	TRBV28
CASSLGPGGDEQFF	TGTGCCAGCAGTTTAGGGCCAGGAGGCGATGAGCAGTTCTTC	NA	NA	TRBJ2-1	TRBV28
CASTPGLGSDTQYF	TGTGCCAGCACGCCGGGACTAGGGTCAGATACGCAGTATTTT	NA	TRBD2	TRBJ2-3	TRBV28
CASSLMSLLTGANVLTF	TGTGCCAGCAGCTTAATGAGTTTATTGACTGGGGCCAACGTCCTGACTTTC	NA	NA	TRBJ2-6	TRBV5-5
CASSKQAIGETQYF	TGCGCCAGCAGTAAACAGGCTATAGGGGAGACCCAGTACTTC	NA	NA	TRBJ2-5	TRBV10-2
CSAVSENTEAFF	TGCAGCGCCGTCTCGGAGAACACTGAAGCTTTCTTT	NA	NA	TRBJ1-1	TRBV29-1
CATSRAMGSEQYF	TGTGCCACCAGCAGAGCTATGGGGTCCGAGCAGTACTTC	NA	NA	TRBJ2-7	TRBV15
CASSPGTTNQPQHF	TGTGCCAGCAGTCCCGGGACAACTAACCAGCCCCAGCATTTT	NA	NA	TRBJ1-5	TRBV7-9
CASRTDTSTDTQYF	TGTGCCAGCAGGACGGATACTAGCACAGATACGCAGTATTTT	NA	NA	TRBJ2-3	TRBV2
CAWSVGGSGELFF	TGTGCCTGGAGTGTTGGGGGCTCCGGGGAGCTGTTTTTT	once	NA	TRBJ2-2	TRBV30
CASSSLNRGETQYF	TGTGCTAGCAGCTCACTCAACAGGGGGGAGACCCAGTACTTC	once	TRBD1	TRBJ2-5	TRBV7-7
CASSLGSGAYNEQFF	TGCGCCAGCAGCTTGGGGAGCGGAGCGTACAATGAGCAGTTCTTC	NA	NA	TRBJ2-1	TRBV5-1
CASSLSRSGIDNEQFF	TGTGCCAGCAGTTTATCTCGTAGCGGGATCGACAATGAGCAGTTCTTC	NA	TRBD2	TRBJ2-1	TRBV27
CASSEVKWDQPQHF	TGTGCCAGCAGTGAAGTCAAGTGGGATCAGCCCCAGCATTTT	NA	NA	TRBJ1-5	TRBV6-1